The clone carrying this T cell receptor (beta chain) was found a few times. No antigen is known for it. These data originate in a study of cytomegalovirus exposure and HLA in healthy donors. General study results and limits: A later analysis showed that HLA-associated TCR beta chains had undergone more clonal expansion than equally common others. Later on, a genetic analysis was performed. It linked a missense variant in DCLRE1C with V- and J-gene trimming of TCR beta. A few V segments could not be told apart, such as TRBV6-2 and TRBV6-3, and were left out.

This PCR relied on a set of 60 Vbeta primers and 13 Jbeta primers. Profiling relied on immunoSEQ multiplex PCR, and the TCRdb table lists in-frame clones only, not all of them. The data show roughly 70,000 clones, around 72% seen once. The CDR3 is 15 residues long. Trimming took 3 bases from V and 3 from J; bases not matched to a gene: 9. Germline V gene lookup returns CDR1 SGHKS and CDR2 YYEKEE (reference sequence). This TCR was sampled from a male donor in good health and CMV-seropositive. The sample comprised PBMCs. The rearrangement links TRBV5-5 to TRBJ2-7; 7 bases fit TRBD1. The CDR3 protein is CASSSRPGQFYEQYF. The CDR3 nucleotides read TGTGCCAGCAGCTCCCGGCCGGGACAGTTCTACGAGCAGTACTTC.